These 2 T cell receptor beta chains were sequenced from one sample in a study of blood T cells in healthy people across ages. A second 7 to 11 cycle PCR used barcoded and J-beta primers. TCRdb reprocessed the 5' RACE reads with MiXCR, giving one entry per CDR3 protein. This sample yields approximately 900,000 distinct CDR3 sequences, of which 40% to 60% are seen a single time; around 15% belongs to the top ten. The sequencing input was blood. Every receptor here comes from a man under 40 in good health.

This clonotype was found a few times. This sequence joins TRBV4-1 and TRBJ2-3; D is possibly TRBD1 (7 bases). Germline loops: CDR1 MGHRA, CDR2 YSYEKL. CDR3 length: 16 residues. V was shortened by 4 bases and J by 4 bases, with 18 bases between the two germline ends. In DNA, the CDR3 is TGCGCCAGCAGCCCAACAGGGGAGGTGTTGGCAGATACGCAGTATTTT. It translates to CASSPTGEVLADTQYF.

The sample holds a few counts of this clonotype. The chain recombines TRBV4-1 with TRBJ2-7; D is tentatively TRBD1 or TRBD2 (5 bases each). The CDR3 is 16 amino acids. CDR1 and CDR2 (germline): MGHRA, YSYEKL. V lost 0 bases and J 4 bases, leaving 16 bases between the germline ends. The CDR3 reads CASSQDFLTGPYEQYF. The DNA of the CDR3 is TGCGCCAGCAGCCAAGATTTTTTAACGGGGCCTTACGAGCAGTACTTC.